This section outlines one TCR beta chain sequence together with its context. The germline V gene has CDR1 WSHSY and CDR2 SAAADI. V was pared by 6 bases and J by 6 bases, with 5 bases of the junction left unmatched. The CDR3 covers 13 residues. The data originate from a study of T cells after yellow fever vaccination. TCRdb analysed the 5' RACE reads with MiXCR anew, one entry per CDR3 protein. The data hold a few hundred thousand distinct CDR3 sequences, with 8.7% observed a single time. This chain links TRBV10-2 with TRBJ1-2, with TRBD1 identical over 9 bases. Material: PBMCs, obtained on the day of the first yellow fever vaccination. The sequence derives from a man between 18 and 35 years old who received the YFV17D yellow fever vaccine. CDR3 DNA: TGCGCCAGCAGGCCCACAGGGGGCGATGGCTACACCTTC. Amino acid sequence: CASRPTGGDGYTF.